The clone carrying this T cell receptor (beta chain) was seen more than once but under ten times. Some clones are missing from TCRdb's copy, which holds only in-frame ones; the method was immunoSEQ multiplex PCR. The sample lists 100,000 or so clones; approximately 95% were seen once. The data were taken from a study of T cell changes during pregnancy in multiple sclerosis. Sequenced material: peripheral blood, taken in the first trimester of pregnancy. This receptor was identified in a female donor with multiple sclerosis, enrolled in a pregnancy study.

The chain's CDR3 is CAWSAGANYGYTF. Written as DNA, the CDR3 is TGTGCCTGGAGTGCAGGGGCTAACTATGGCTACACCTTC. The V gene is TRBV30, the J gene TRBJ1-2; a possible D gene is TRBD1 (6 bases). The CDR3 is made up of 13 amino acids. The V and J ends lost 1 base and 0 bases respectively, with 6 bases between them. CDR1 and CDR2 (germline): GTSNPN, SVGIG (reference sequence). Combining the CDR3 with reference TRBV30 and TRBJ1-2 gives the whole variable domain SQTIHQWPATLVQPVGSPLSLECTVEGTSNPNLYWYRQAAGRGLQLLFYSVGIGQISSEVPQNLSASRPQDRQFILSSKKLLLSDSGFYLCAWSAGANYGYTFGSGTRLTVV.